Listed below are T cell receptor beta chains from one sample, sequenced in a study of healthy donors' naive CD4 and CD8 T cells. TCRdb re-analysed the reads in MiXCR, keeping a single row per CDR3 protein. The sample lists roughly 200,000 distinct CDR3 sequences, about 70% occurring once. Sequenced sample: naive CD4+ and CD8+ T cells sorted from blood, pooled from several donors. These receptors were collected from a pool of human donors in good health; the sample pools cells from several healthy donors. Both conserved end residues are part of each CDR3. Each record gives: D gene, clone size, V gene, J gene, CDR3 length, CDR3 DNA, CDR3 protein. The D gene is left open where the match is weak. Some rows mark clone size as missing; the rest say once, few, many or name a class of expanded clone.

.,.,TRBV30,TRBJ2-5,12,TGTGCCTGGAGTGTAATCCAAGAGACCCAGTACTTC,CAWSVIQETQYF
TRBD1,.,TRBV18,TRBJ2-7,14,TGTGCCAGCTCACTCCAGGGACAGGGATACGAGCAGTACTTC,CASSLQGQGYEQYF
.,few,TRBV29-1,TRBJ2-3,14,TGCAGCGTTGCCCGGGCAGGGCGATCAGATACGCAGTATTTT,CSVARAGRSDTQYF
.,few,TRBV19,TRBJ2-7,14,TGTGCCAGTAGCTACGGACAGCTTAGGAACGAGCAGTACTTC,CASSYGQLRNEQYF
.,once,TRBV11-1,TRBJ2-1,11,TGTGCCAGCAGCGAATACAATGAGCAGTTCTTC,CASSEYNEQFF
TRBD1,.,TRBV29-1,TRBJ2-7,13,TGCAGCGTTGAAGGGACAGGAGTCTACGAGCAGTACTTC,CSVEGTGVYEQYF
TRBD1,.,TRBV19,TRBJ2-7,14,TGTGCCAGTAGTTCCGGGACAGGGAGGGACGAGCAGTACTTC,CASSSGTGRDEQYF
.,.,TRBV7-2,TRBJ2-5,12,TGTGCCAGCAGCCAGGGGTGGGTGTCCCAGTACTTC,CASSQGWVSQYF
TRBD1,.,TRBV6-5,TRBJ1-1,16,TGTGCCAGCAGGAAACCCGGGACAGGGCGTAACACTGAAGCTTTCTTT,CASRKPGTGRNTEAFF
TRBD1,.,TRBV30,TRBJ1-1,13,TGTGCCTGGGATACGGGACAGGGGAGGTCAGCTTTCTTT,CAWDTGQGRSAFF
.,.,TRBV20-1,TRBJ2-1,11,TGCAGTGCTAGAGATACCCTTGAGCAGTTCTTC,CSARDTLEQFF
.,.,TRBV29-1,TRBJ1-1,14,TGCAGCGTTGATTCGGGCAGGGCGCCATTGAGGGCTTTCTTT,CSVDSGRAPLRAFF
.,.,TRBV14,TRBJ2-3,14,TGTGCCAGCCAAGGAATGACGGGCACAGATACGCAGTATTTT,CASQGMTGTDTQYF
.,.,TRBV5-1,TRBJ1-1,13,TGCGCCAGCAGCTTAATAACCGACACTGAAACTTTCTTT,CASSLITDTETFF
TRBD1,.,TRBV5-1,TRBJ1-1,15,TGCGCCAGCAGCCTAGGGACAGGCGTAAGCCCTGAAGCTTTCTTT,CASSLGTGVSPEAFF
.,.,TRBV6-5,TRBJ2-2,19,TGTGCCAGCAGTTACTCGATCACCCCCGGGGCGGGGATACCCGGGGAGCTGTTTTTT,CASSYSITPGAGIPGELFF
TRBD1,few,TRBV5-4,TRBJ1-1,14,TGTGCCAGCAGGTTGGGACAGACCGACACTGAAGCTTTCTTT,CASRLGQTDTEAFF
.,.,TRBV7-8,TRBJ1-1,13,TGTGCCAGCAGCCAAGGTGGAAGTCATGAAGCTTTCTTT,CASSQGGSHEAFF
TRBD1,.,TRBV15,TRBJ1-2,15,TGTGCCACCAGCGGTGTAGAGGGGGCGATCTATGGCTACACCTTC,CATSGVEGAIYGYTF
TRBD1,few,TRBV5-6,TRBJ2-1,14,TGTGCCAGCAGCCCGGGACAGGTGAACAATGAGCAGTTCTTC,CASSPGQVNNEQFF
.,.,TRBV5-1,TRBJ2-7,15,TGCGCCAGCAGCCCGGCGGGGACAGAGGGCTACGAGCAGTACTTC,CASSPAGTEGYEQYF
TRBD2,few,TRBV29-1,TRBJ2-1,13,TGCAGCGCCACTAGCGGGAGCCACAATGAGCAGTTCTTC,CSATSGSHNEQFF
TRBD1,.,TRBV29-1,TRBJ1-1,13,TGCAGCGCATTGACAGGGATCCTAAAGGAAGCTTTCTTT,CSALTGILKEAFF
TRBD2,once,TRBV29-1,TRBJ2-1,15,TGCAGCGTTGAAGAACTAGCGGGAAACTACAATGAGCAGTTCTTC,CSVEELAGNYNEQFF
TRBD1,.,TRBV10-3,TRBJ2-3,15,TGTGCCATCAGTGCGACAGGGGGCAACACAGATACGCAGTATTTT,CAISATGGNTDTQYF
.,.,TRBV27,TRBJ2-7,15,TGTGCCAGCAGTTTATCAACGGCGAGCTCCTACGAGCAGTACTTC,CASSLSTASSYEQYF
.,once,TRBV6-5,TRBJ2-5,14,TGTGCCAGCAGTGAAGCGCCAGGTCGAGAGACCCAGTACTTC,CASSEAPGRETQYF
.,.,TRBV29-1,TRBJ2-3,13,TGCAGCGTTGAAGATAAAACGGTAGATACGCAGTATTTT,CSVEDKTVDTQYF
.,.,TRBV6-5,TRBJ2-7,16,TGTGCCAGCAGTTACTCGGGGGGACAGTACTCCTACGAGCAGTACTTC,CASSYSGGQYSYEQYF
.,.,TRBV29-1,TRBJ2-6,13,TGCAGCGTTGGAAGGACCGGGGCCAACGTCCTGACTTTC,CSVGRTGANVLTF
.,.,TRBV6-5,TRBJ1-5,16,TGTGCCAGCAGTTACGTGGGCGGGGGGCTGAATCAGCCCCAGCATTTT,CASSYVGGGLNQPQHF
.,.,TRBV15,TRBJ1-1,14,TGTGCCACTCGGTTACAGGGAACTAACGCTGAAGCTTTCTTT,CATRLQGTNAEAFF
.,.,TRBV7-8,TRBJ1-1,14,TGTGCCAGCAGCTCGACTGACGGGTACACTGAAGCTTTCTTT,CASSSTDGYTEAFF
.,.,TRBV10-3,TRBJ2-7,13,TGTGCCATCAGCCGGGACGGACCCTACGAGCAGTACTTC,CAISRDGPYEQYF
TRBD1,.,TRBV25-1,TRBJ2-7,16,TGTGCCAGCAGTGAACACAGGGGCCTACTCGTCTACGAGCAGTACTTC,CASSEHRGLLVYEQYF
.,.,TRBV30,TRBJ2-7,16,TGTGCCTGGAGGGAACTTGGGACTGACTTGCGCAACGAGCAGTACTTC,CAWRELGTDLRNEQYF
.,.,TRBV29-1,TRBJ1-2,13,TGCAGCGTTGAAAGAAACCCTAACTATGGCTACACCTTC,CSVERNPNYGYTF
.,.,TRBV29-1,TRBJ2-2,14,TGCAGCGTGAGGATTTTGGGGGAAACCGGGGAGCTGTTTTTT,CSVRILGETGELFF
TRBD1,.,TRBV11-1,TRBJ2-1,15,TGTGCCAGCCTTACCGGGACAGGGGTTTACAATGAGCAGTTCTTC,CASLTGTGVYNEQFF
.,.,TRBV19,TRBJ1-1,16,TGTGCCAGCACAGCCCCAGGGATCCCCCGAGACACTGAAGCTTTCTTT,CASTAPGIPRDTEAFF
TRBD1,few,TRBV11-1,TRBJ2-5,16,TGTGCCAGCAGCACGTGGGACCAAAAGGGGGCCGAGACCCAGTACTTC,CASSTWDQKGAETQYF
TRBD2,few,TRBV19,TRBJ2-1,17,TGTGCCAGTAACCCGGTGGTAGCGGGAGCCCTAGGGAATGAGCAGTTCTTC,CASNPVVAGALGNEQFF
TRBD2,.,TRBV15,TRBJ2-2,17,TGTGCCACCAGCAGAAATCGACTAGCCTCGAACACCGGGGAGCTGTTTTTT,CATSRNRLASNTGELFF
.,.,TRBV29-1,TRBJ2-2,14,TGCAGCGTCATAAGCCCTATTAACACCGGGGAGCTGTTTTTT,CSVISPINTGELFF
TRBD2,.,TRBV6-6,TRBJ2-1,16,TGTGCCAGCAGTTTTGGCCGTTTAGCGGGACACAGTGAGCAGTTCTTC,CASSFGRLAGHSEQFF
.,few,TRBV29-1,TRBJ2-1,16,TGCAGCGTTGAAGGAGGAGCGGTACTACCTTACAATGAGCAGTTCTTC,CSVEGGAVLPYNEQFF
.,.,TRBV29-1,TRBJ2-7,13,TGCAGCGTCACCTTGCAGCCTTCCTACGAGCAGTACTTC,CSVTLQPSYEQYF
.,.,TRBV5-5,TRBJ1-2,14,TGTGCCAGCACCTTGGGCGCAGGGCCCTATGGCTACACCTTC,CASTLGAGPYGYTF
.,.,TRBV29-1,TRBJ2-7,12,TGCAGCGTTGTACCAACCCCGGGGGAGCAGTACTTC,CSVVPTPGEQYF
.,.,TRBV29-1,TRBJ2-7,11,TGCAGCGTTGGGGAGGTCTACGAGCAGTACTTC,CSVGEVYEQYF
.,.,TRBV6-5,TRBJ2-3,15,TGTGCCAGCAGTTCCACCGGGTTCCAAACAGATACGCAGTATTTT,CASSSTGFQTDTQYF